The next 27 T cell receptor beta chains were all read from a single sample in a study of shared clonotypes between healthy human individuals. Assay: immunoSEQ multiplex PCR; the TCRdb copy retains only in-frame clones and omits some. This table has millions of clones, roughly nine tenths appearing once. The specimen sequenced was naive CD4+ T cells sorted from blood. As to subset: CD45RA+ positively selected. These receptors were obtained from a man aged 18 to 29 in good health.

The rearrangement links TRBV4-1 to TRBJ2-1; unclear D gene. The V and J ends lost 4 bases and 0 bases respectively, with 13 bases between them. Germline values: CDR1 MGHRA, CDR2 YSYEKL. The CDR3 has 16 residues. CDR3 DNA sequence: TGCGCCAGCAGCCGACTCCCGGTTGGCTCCTACAATGAGCAGTTCTTC. It codes for CASSRLPVGSYNEQFF.

The count of this clone is one. The gene calls are TRBV12-5 and TRBJ1-5; D possibly corresponds to TRBD1 (5 bases). Germline V gene lookup returns CDR1 LGHNT and CDR2 FRNRAP. V was pared by 5 bases and J by 4 bases, with 15 bases between. The CDR3 covers 15 residues. CDR3 sequence reads: CASGPGDGINQPQHF. CDR3 DNA sequence: TGTGCTAGTGGTCCTGGGGACGGAATTAATCAGCCCCAGCATTTT.

J is TRBJ1-1 and V is TRBV7-2; no reliable D call. This CDR3 is 13 amino acids long. Germline loops: CDR1 SGHTA, CDR2 FQGNSA. Trimming left V 4 bases short and J 0 bases short, with 6 bases between. CDR3 sequence: CASSSFMNTEAFF. As DNA, the CDR3 is TGTGCCAGCAGCTCCTTCATGAACACTGAAGCTTTCTTT.

This chain connects TRBV4-2 to TRBJ1-1; possibly TRBD1 for D (5 bases). V dropped 1 base and J dropped 0 bases, with 15 bases sitting between them. CDR1 and CDR2 (germline): LGHNA, YNFKEQ. CDR3 length equals 17 residues. The CDR3 here is CASSQVIPGRLNTEAFF. The CDR3 DNA reads TGTGCCAGCAGCCAAGTAATCCCAGGGCGATTGAACACTGAAGCTTTCTTT.

The V and J genes are TRBV14 and TRBJ1-6; D gene ambiguous. There are 16 residues in the CDR3. V lost 1 base and J 6 bases, leaving 13 bases between the germline ends. Germline V gene lookup returns CDR1 SGHDN and CDR2 FVKESK. The CDR3 bases are TGTGCCAGCAGCCAAGTTCGGTCGTTGGGTAATTCACCCCTCCACTTT. Translating it yields CASSQVRSLGNSPLHF.

The chain carries TRBV2 and TRBJ1-4; TRBD1 aligns across 8 bases. Germline CDR1 SNHLY, CDR2 FYNNEI. Trimming took 8 bases from V and 7 from J; bases not matched to a gene: 6. The CDR3 spans 13 residues. This CDR3 reads CASRTGRSEKLFF. Written as DNA, the CDR3 is TGTGCCAGCCGGACAGGGCGGAGTGAAAAACTGTTTTTT. Drawing the rest from reference TRBV2 and TRBJ1-4, the complete variable domain is EPEVTQTPSHQVTQMGQEVILRCVPISNHLYFYWYRQILGQKVEFLVSFYNNEISEKSEIFDDQFSVERPDGSNFTLKIRSTKLEDSAMYFCASRTGRSEKLFFGSGTQLSVL.

The chain combines TRBV7-8 with TRBJ1-1; D ambiguous. From germline, CDR1 is SGHVS and CDR2 FQNEAQ. V dropped 3 bases and J dropped 1 base, with 15 bases sitting between them. This CDR3 has 16 residues. The CDR3 bases are TGTGCCAGCAGCTTCCCAAGCTCAGGCCAGAACACTGAAGCTTTCTTT. Its protein product is CASSFPSSGQNTEAFF.

The chain joins TRBV7-6 to TRBJ1-1; D gene ambiguous. The length of the CDR3 is 12 residues. The germline V and J ends were trimmed by 3 bases and 0 bases, with 2 bases remaining between them. Looked up from germline, CDR1 is SGHVS and CDR2 is FNYEAQ. CDR3 residues: CASSFLNTEAFF. In DNA form, the CDR3 reads TGTGCCAGCAGCTTTCTGAACACTGAAGCTTTCTTT.

The V and J genes are TRBV2 and TRBJ2-7; 13 nucleotides align to TRBD2. V trimming: 7 bases; J trimming: 3 bases; junction bases outside the gene matches: 3. Looked up from germline, CDR1 is SNHLY and CDR2 is FYNNEI. This CDR3 is 14 amino acids long. CDR3 sequence: CASKGTSGIYEQYF. The CDR3 region has the DNA TGTGCCAGCAAAGGGACTAGCGGGATCTACGAGCAGTACTTC.

The V and J genes are TRBV28 and TRBJ1-1, with 7 bases fitting TRBD1. This CDR3 has 16 residues. CDR1 MDHEN and CDR2 SYDVKM come from the germline V gene. The junction had 7 bases not matched to a gene; V was cut back by 3 bases and J by 0 bases. Here the CDR3 reads CASSLADRVLNTEAFF. For the CDR3, the DNA is TGTGCCAGCAGTTTGGCAGACAGGGTCCTGAACACTGAAGCTTTCTTT.

Concerning this clone: The sample holds other DNA sequences that translate to the same CDR3. The chain links TRBV28 to TRBJ1-6, with D hard to call. V was trimmed by 3 bases and J by 4 bases, leaving 7 bases between them. The CDR3 spans 14 residues. Germline V gene data show CDR1 as MDHEN and CDR2 as SYDVKM. CDR3 amino acids: CASSLPSYNSPLHF. The DNA for the CDR3 is TGTGCCAGCAGTTTGCCCTCTTATAATTCACCCCTCCACTTT.

The rearrangement uses TRBV5-1 and TRBJ2-2, with D tentatively TRBD1 (6 bases). The germline V gene encodes CDR1 SGHRS and CDR2 YFSETQ. CDR3 size: 13 residues. V gave up 6 bases and J gave up 3 bases, with 9 bases separating them. The CDR3 DNA is TGCGCCAGCACCTCAGGGGACACCGGGGAGCTGTTTTTT. This gives the protein CASTSGDTGELFF.

The V gene is TRBV25-1, the J gene TRBJ1-1, with unresolved D. Between the trimmed V and J ends, which lost 1 base and 8 bases, there was a span of 11 bases. The CDR3 runs 13 residues. CDR1 is MGHDK, CDR2 SYGVNS, per germline. The CDR3 DNA reads as TGTGCCAGCAGTGAATCGGTAGTCGGGGAAGCTTTCTTT. It codes for CASSESVVGEAFF.

The chain couples TRBV27 to TRBJ2-7; the D gene is possibly TRBD2 (6 bases). The CDR3 consists of 15 residues. Per the germline V gene, CDR1 is MNHEY and CDR2 is SMNVEV (reference sequence). V dropped 4 bases and J dropped 4 bases, with 17 bases sitting between them. In DNA form, the CDR3 reads TGTGCCAGCAGTTCCCCCCTGCGGGGAAGTTACGAGCAGTACTTC. Residues: CASSSPLRGSYEQYF.

Comment on this clone: Other DNA sequences in the sample encode the same CDR3. The chain couples TRBV30 to TRBJ2-1; D is possibly TRBD1 (8 bases). Trimming took 1 base from V and 10 from J, leaving 11 bases between them. The CDR3 loop spans 12 amino acids. In germline, CDR1 is GTSNPN, CDR2 SVGIG (reference sequence). CDR3 residues: CAWSAQGGEQFF. In nucleotides, the CDR3 is TGTGCCTGGAGTGCACAGGGGGGGGAGCAGTTCTTC. Supplemented by reference TRBV30 and TRBJ2-1, the full variable domain reads SQTIHQWPATLVQPVGSPLSLECTVEGTSNPNLYWYRQAAGRGLQLLFYSVGIGQISSEVPQNLSASRPQDRQFILSSKKLLLSDSGFYLCAWSAQGGEQFFGPGTRLTVL.

To note about this clone: The sample holds other DNA sequences that translate to the same CDR3. The rearrangement links TRBV7-2 to TRBJ2-3, with a possible D match to TRBD2 (5 bases). CDR1 SGHTA and CDR2 FQGNSA come from the germline V gene. The CDR3 spans 15 residues. Trimming left V 1 base short and J 2 bases short, with 10 bases between. CDR3 nucleotide sequence: TGTGCCAGCAGCTTAGATGGACTCCCCACAGATACGCAGTATTTT. Amino acids: CASSLDGLPTDTQYF. Combining the CDR3 with reference TRBV7-2 and TRBJ2-3 gives the whole variable domain GAGVSQSPSNKVTEKGKDVELRCDPISGHTALYWYRQSLGQGLEFLIYFQGNSAPDKSGLPSDRFSAERTGGSVSTLTIQRTQQEDSAVYLCASSLDGLPTDTQYFGPGTRLTVL.

The chain links TRBV13 to TRBJ2-1, with a tentative D call TRBD1 (5 bases). CDR1 PRHDT and CDR2 FYEKMQ come from the germline V gene (reference sequence). Trimming left V 5 bases short and J 0 bases short, with 14 bases between. The CDR3 length is 16 residues. For the CDR3, the DNA is TGTGCCAGCAGCGCCCGACAGAGGAGCTCCTACAATGAGCAGTTCTTC. This encodes CASSARQRSSYNEQFF.

The V and J genes are TRBV19 and TRBJ2-6; 8 bases match TRBD1. The V segment lost 3 bases and the J segment 4 bases; nucleotides outside the gene matches: 5. Germline V gives CDR1 LNHDA, CDR2 SQIVND (reference sequence). The length of the CDR3 is 16 residues. The CDR3 DNA reads TGTGCCAGTAGTATTGGGACAGGTACGGGGGCCAACGTCCTGACTTTC. Protein: CASSIGTGTGANVLTF.

The gene calls are TRBV6-5 and TRBJ1-2; no firm D call. V was clipped by 2 bases and J by 7 bases, with 14 bases between them. Germline loops: CDR1 MNHEY, CDR2 SVGAGI. The CDR3 spans 14 residues. CDR3 amino acids: CASSYRRAMGGYTF. For the CDR3, the DNA is TGTGCCAGCAGTTACCGTAGGGCTATGGGTGGCTACACCTTC.

This clone was observed once. The chain links TRBV5-6 to TRBJ2-5; D may be TRBD1 or TRBD2 (5 bases each). In germline, CDR1 is SGHDT, CDR2 YYEEEE. Trimming cost V 1 base and J 6 bases, with 13 bases left between them. The CDR3 is 14 amino acids. CDR3 nucleotides: TGTGCCAGCAGCTTGTATTTGGGGGAACAGACCCAGTACTTC. It is translated as CASSLYLGEQTQYF.

The chain recombines TRBV4-1 with TRBJ1-2; TRBD1 matches 10 bases. This CDR3 comprises 16 residues. Germline loops: CDR1 MGHRA, CDR2 YSYEKL. V dropped 0 bases and J dropped 6; count of bases not matched to a gene: 7. The CDR3 bases are TGCGCCAGCAGCCAAGAAAAGGACAGGGGGTACCATGGCTACACCTTC. This sequence encodes CASSQEKDRGYHGYTF.

The V and J genes are TRBV18 and TRBJ1-6; possibly TRBD1 for D (5 bases). This CDR3 spans 18 amino acids. The V end was cut by 6 bases, the J end by 8 bases, with 26 bases between. CDR1 KGHSH and CDR2 LQKENI come from the germline V gene. The CDR3 reads CASSLTRDYFSVDSPLHF. CDR3 in DNA: TGTGCCAGCTCGCTAACCCGGGACTACTTTTCAGTGGATTCACCCCTCCACTTT. Variable domain in full (rest from reference TRBV18 and TRBJ1-6): NAGVMQNPRHLVRRRGQEARLRCSPMKGHSHVYWYRQLPEEGLKFMVYLQKENIIDESGMPKERFSAEFPKEGPSILRIQQVVRGDSAAYFCASSLTRDYFSVDSPLHFGNGTRLTVT.

V usage is TRBV20-1 and J usage is TRBJ2-3; D remains ambiguous. Germline V lookup: CDR1 DFQATT, CDR2 SNEGSKA (reference sequence). CDR3 length: 11 amino acids. V lost 7 bases to trimming and J lost 6 bases, with 11 bases between them. The CDR3 coding sequence is TGCAGTGTCAGCCGCGGTGATACGCAGTATTTT. Its translation is CSVSRGDTQYF.

The chain joins TRBV19 to TRBJ1-1; D is undetermined. The V and J ends lost 2 bases and 4 bases respectively, with 11 bases between them. The CDR3 sequence is 14 residues long. Germline assignment: CDR1 LNHDA and CDR2 SQIVND (reference sequence). The CDR3 loop is CASSIILATTEAFF. CDR3 nucleotide sequence: TGTGCCAGTAGTATAATCCTCGCGACCACTGAAGCTTTCTTT.

This chain links TRBV18 with TRBJ2-7; 8 nucleotides match TRBD2. There are 13 residues in the CDR3. J gave up 6 bases and V 9 bases, and 10 bases lay outside the gene matches. Per the germline V gene, CDR1 is KGHSH and CDR2 is LQKENI. The CDR3 loop is CASRGGDLSEQYF. The CDR3 DNA is TGTGCCAGTCGGGGGGGGGACCTCTCCGAGCAGTACTTC. The full variable domain, in which reference TRBV18 and TRBJ2-7 provide the parts outside the CDR3, is NAGVMQNPRHLVRRRGQEARLRCSPMKGHSHVYWYRQLPEEGLKFMVYLQKENIIDESGMPKERFSAEFPKEGPSILRIQQVVRGDSAAYFCASRGGDLSEQYFGPGTRLTVT.

In nucleotides, the CDR3 is TGTGCCAGCAGCTTGGCGGGGGAGGGGGCCGGGGAGCTGTTTTTT. Its translation is CASSLAGEGAGELFF. The rearrangement links TRBV5-6 to TRBJ2-2, with D perhaps matching TRBD2 (7 bases). V lost 0 bases to trimming and J lost 6 bases, with 12 bases between them. The CDR3 sequence is 15 residues long. The germline V gene encodes CDR1 SGHDT and CDR2 YYEEEE. Drawing the rest from reference TRBV5-6 and TRBJ2-2, the complete variable domain is DAGVTQSPTHLIKTRGQQVTLRCSPKSGHDTVSWYQQALGQGPQFIFQYYEEEERQRGNFPDRFSGHQFPNYSSELNVNALLLGDSALYLCASSLAGEGAGELFFGEGSRLTVL.

This rearrangement joins TRBV7-2 to TRBJ2-7, with D possibly matching TRBD1 (6 bases). The CDR3 loop spans 14 amino acids. The V end lost 1 base, the J end lost 7 bases, and 14 bases lay between the germline ends. CDR1 is SGHTA and CDR2 is FQGNSA in the germline V gene. This chain's CDR3 is CASSLDRQVWEQYF. Written as DNA, the CDR3 is TGTGCCAGCAGCTTAGATAGACAGGTTTGGGAGCAGTACTTC.